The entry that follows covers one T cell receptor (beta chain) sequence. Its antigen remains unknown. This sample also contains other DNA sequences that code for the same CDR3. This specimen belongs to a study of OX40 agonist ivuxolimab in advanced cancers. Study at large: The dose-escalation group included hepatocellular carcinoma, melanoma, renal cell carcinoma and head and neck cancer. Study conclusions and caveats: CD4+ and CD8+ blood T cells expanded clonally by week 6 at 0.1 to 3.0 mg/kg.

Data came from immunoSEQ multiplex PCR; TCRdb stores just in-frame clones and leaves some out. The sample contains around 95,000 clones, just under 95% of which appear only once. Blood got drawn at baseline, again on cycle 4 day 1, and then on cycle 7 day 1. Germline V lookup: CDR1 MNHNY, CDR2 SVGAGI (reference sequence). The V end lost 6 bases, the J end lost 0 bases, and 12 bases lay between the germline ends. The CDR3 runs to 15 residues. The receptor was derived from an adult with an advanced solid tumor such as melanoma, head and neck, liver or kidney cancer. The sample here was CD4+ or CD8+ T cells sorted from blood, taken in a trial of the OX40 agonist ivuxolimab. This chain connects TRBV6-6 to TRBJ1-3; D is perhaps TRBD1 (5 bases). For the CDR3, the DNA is TGTGCCAGCAGGGACACCTCCATCTCTGGAAACACCATATATTTT. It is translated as CASRDTSISGNTIYF.